This entry describes one TCR beta chain. Its antigen is not known. V lost 7 bases to trimming and J lost 10 bases, with 9 bases between them. The germline V gene encodes CDR1 MNHNS and CDR2 SASEGT. The CDR3 contains 10 residues. These data are taken from a study of T cell repertoires in cytomegalovirus infection. Study summary: Shared public TCR beta signatures pointed to both CMV infection and a matching HLA type. Overall study findings and caveats: The response measured ex vivo was dominated by TCR beta clonotypes (HLA-C-restricted and CMV-specific). Frequencies of public TCR beta families were cumulated, and this identified carriers of CMV plus the relevant HLA.

Each CDR3 protein gets one entry after TCRdb re-called the reads with MiXCR. The sample includes hundreds of thousands of distinct CDR3 sequences, over 9% of them seen just once. The receptor was derived from a human donor in good health (CMV status not recorded). Some clones in this sample may be carry-over from other donors' samples. The rearrangement uses TRBV6-1 and TRBJ2-3; D ambiguous. The sequencing sample was made of PBMCs. CDR3 DNA: TGTGCCAGCAAGACCGTGGCGCAGTATTTT. Residues: CASKTVAQYF.